What follows is one T cell receptor beta chain and its context. Its antigen remains unknown. This sample was included in a study of beta chain features in type 1 diabetes. Study-level points and caveats: HLA effects on TCRB rearrangement stayed unresolved here. Shorter TCRB CDR3s, moderately but significantly so, were found in Type 1 diabetes patients in all four CD4+ subsets.

Of the isolated RNA, all was reverse transcribed, and so the sequenced material was expressed TCRB transcripts. Mean read depth for naive, central memory and regulatory T cell samples was some 3.8 million reads. Here immunoSEQ multiplex PCR was the method, and the copy in TCRdb shows in-frame clones only, minus some. This sample yields about 240,000 clones, of which 14% are seen a single time; 0.015% to 0.02% belongs to the top ten. Germline V lookup: CDR1 SGDLS, CDR2 YYNGEE. V shed 2 bases and J 4 bases; nucleotides not matched to a gene: 6. There are 16 residues in the CDR3. The chain has TRBV9 and TRBJ2-3; 11 nucleotides align to TRBD2. The sequence was collected from a man aged 30 to 45 with type 1 diabetes. Input material: naive CD4+ T cells from blood. For the CDR3, the DNA is TGTGCCAGCAGCGTCGCGGGGACTAGCGGTGCAGATACGCAGTATTTT. Encoded protein: CASSVAGTSGADTQYF.